These 30 T cell receptor beta chains were all obtained from the same sample, sequenced in a study of blood T cells in healthy people across ages. For the second PCR, which ran for 7 to 11 cycles, a sample-barcoded 5' primer and a J-beta primer mix were used. TCRdb re-derived calls from the 5' RACE reads in MiXCR, one entry per CDR3 protein. The repertoire consists of roughly 730,000 distinct CDR3 sequences, with about 56% occurring once and the leading ten covering under 30%. Sequences were obtained from blood. Receptor source: a man between 40 and 49 years old in good health.

This rearrangement joins TRBV20-1 to TRBJ2-5, with 7 bases aligning to TRBD1. From germline, CDR1 is DFQATT and CDR2 SNEGSKA (reference sequence). The length of the CDR3 is 14 residues. Germline trimming cut 4 bases from V and 3 bases from J; bases unmatched to any gene: 8. In nucleotides, the CDR3 is TGCAGTGCTAAGATCGGGACAGCAGAAGAGACCCAGTACTTC. It specifies CSAKIGTAEETQYF.

The chain uses TRBV2 and TRBJ2-6; 9 positions agree with TRBD1. Looked up from germline, CDR1 is SNHLY and CDR2 is FYNNEI. This CDR3 contains 17 residues. After removal of 5 bases from V and 0 bases from J, the junction contained 5 bases not matched to a gene. CDR3 in amino acids: CASSPGQGHSGANVLTF. CDR3 DNA sequence: TGTGCCAGCAGTCCGGGACAGGGCCACTCTGGGGCCAACGTCCTGACTTTC.

J is TRBJ2-5 and V is TRBV28; D is unclear. Gene TRBJ2-7 matches the end of the DNA better, so the J call may be wrong. CDR1 and CDR2 from the germline V gene are MDHEN and SYDVKM. There are 17 residues in the CDR3. For the CDR3, the DNA is TGTGCCAGCAGTATACGGAGTTTCAGATACCCGTCTCCCGAGCAGTACTTC. It yields the protein CASSIRSFRYPSPEQYF.

This clonotype was found a few times. This chain uses TRBV2 with TRBJ2-7; 7 positions match TRBD1. The CDR3 is 12 residues long. Germline V gene lookup returns CDR1 SNHLY and CDR2 FYNNEI. Germline trimming cut 9 bases from V and 0 bases from J; bases unmatched to any gene: 2. The CDR3: CASNRGSYEQYF. Written as DNA, the CDR3 is TGTGCCAGTAACAGGGGCTCCTACGAGCAGTACTTC.

This clonotype was seen once. The chain joins TRBV28 to TRBJ2-1; the match to TRBD2 covers 11 bases. This CDR3 contains 16 residues. After removal of 4 bases from V and 6 bases from J, the junction contained 8 bases not matched to a gene. Germline CDR1 reads MDHEN; CDR2 reads SYDVKM. The CDR3 bases are TGTGCCAGCAGTTATAGACTAGCGGGGCCTGGCAATGAGCAGTTCTTC. Translation: CASSYRLAGPGNEQFF.

This clonotype was recorded only once. V usage is TRBV7-3 and J usage is TRBJ2-3, with D possibly matching TRBD2 (5 bases). The CDR3 is 15 residues long. Germline CDR1 is SGHTA and CDR2 is FQGTGA. Trimming stripped 1 base from V and 0 bases from J, with 8 bases between. The CDR3 spells CASSLIPGSTDTQYF. CDR3 bases: TGTGCCAGCAGCTTAATACCGGGGAGCACAGATACGCAGTATTTT. The entire variable domain, with the rest obtained from reference TRBV7-3 and TRBJ2-3, is as follows: GAGVSQTPSNKVTEKGKYVELRCDPISGHTALYWYRQSLGQGPEFLIYFQGTGAADDSGLPNDRFFAVRPEGSVSTLKIQRTERGDSAVYLCASSLIPGSTDTQYFGPGTRLTVL.

This chain joins TRBV2 and TRBJ1-5; D perhaps matches TRBD1 (6 bases). Trimming stripped 4 bases from V and 3 bases from J, with 7 bases between. CDR3 length: 13 residues. Germline CDR1 reads SNHLY; CDR2 reads FYNNEI. CDR3 nucleotides: TGTGCCAGCAGTGGGGACAACAATCAGCCCCAGCATTTT. Its translation: CASSGDNNQPQHF.

CDR3 coding DNA: TGCGCCAGCAGCTTGGGTGTCAGGCACACCGGGGAGCTGTTTTTT. Protein: CASSLGVRHTGELFF. The chain couples TRBV5-1 to TRBJ2-2; D gene unclear. Trimming took 0 bases from V and 3 from J, leaving 9 bases between them. CDR3 length equals 15 residues. The germline V gene encodes CDR1 SGHRS and CDR2 YFSETQ. Together with reference TRBV5-1 and TRBJ2-2, the CDR3 gives the full variable domain: KAGVTQTPRYLIKTRGQQVTLSCSPISGHRSVSWYQQTPGQGLQFLFEYFSETQRNKGNFPGRFSGRQFSNSRSEMNVSTLELGDSALYLCASSLGVRHTGELFFGEGSRLTVL.

V usage is TRBV27 and J usage is TRBJ2-5; the match to TRBD2 covers 14 bases. The CDR3 has 15 amino acids. The germline gives CDR1 MNHEY, CDR2 SMNVEV (reference sequence). Losses at the gene ends were 6 bases for V and 7 bases for J; bases not matched to a gene: 7. CDR3 sequence reads: CASRKGLAGVGTQYF. CDR3 DNA: TGTGCCAGCAGAAAGGGACTAGCGGGAGTTGGGACCCAGTACTTC.

CDR3 sequence reads: CSVGLASGNEQYF. Written as DNA, the CDR3 is TGCAGCGTTGGACTAGCGTCTGGGAATGAGCAGTACTTC. The J gene is TRBJ2-5, the V gene TRBV29-1; 8 nucleotides agree with TRBD2. The CDR3 covers 13 residues. Germline CDR1 SQVTM, CDR2 ANQGSEA. J lost 11 bases, V lost 4 bases, and 12 bases had no gene match.

CDR3 coding DNA: TGTGCCATCAGTGAAGGACAGGGAGGCACCGGGGAGCTGTTTTTT. As protein: CAISEGQGGTGELFF. The rearrangement uses TRBV10-3 and TRBJ2-2; 8 nucleotides align to TRBD1. The CDR3 runs to 15 residues. CDR1 is ENHRY and CDR2 is SYGVKD in the germline V gene. J gave up 4 bases and V 3 bases, and 4 bases lay outside the gene matches.

The J gene is TRBJ2-1, the V gene TRBV20-1; TRBD2 matches at 9 bases. Germline V CDR1 and CDR2: DFQATT, SNEGSKA (reference sequence). The CDR3 contains 14 residues. V lost 2 bases, J lost 5 bases, and 4 bases stayed unmatched. The CDR3 DNA follows: TGCAGTGCTAGATTCGGGACTAGCAACAATGAGCAGTTCTTC. Its protein is CSARFGTSNNEQFF.

The chain links TRBV20-1 to TRBJ2-3, with 8 bases matching TRBD2. CDR1 and CDR2 (germline): DFQATT, SNEGSKA (reference sequence). Germline trimming cut 8 bases from V and 7 bases from J; bases unmatched to any gene: 17. This CDR3 comprises 15 residues. The DNA for the CDR3 is TGCAGTTCCTCCGGGGGGGGCGCGAATATTTATACGCAGTATTTT. It encodes CSSSGGGANIYTQYF.

This chain connects TRBV5-5 to TRBJ1-4, with D possibly matching TRBD1 (5 bases). This CDR3 contains 15 residues. In germline, CDR1 is SGHKS, CDR2 YYEKEE (reference sequence). V was pared by 0 bases and J by 8 bases, with 14 bases between. The CDR3 region is CASSLGQTGGEKLFF. The CDR3 region has the DNA TGTGCCAGCAGCTTGGGACAGACCGGAGGGGAAAAACTGTTTTTT.

With regard to this clonotype: At one end the junction does not follow the germline gene, possibly because of a read error. This rearrangement joins TRBV20-1 to TRBJ2-1; a weak D match, TRBD2 (6 bases). Germline V gene lookup returns CDR1 DFQATT and CDR2 SNEGSKA (reference sequence). The CDR3 has 14 amino acids. DNA for the CDR3: TGCGGTGCTAGACCACCGGGAGCGTACAATGAGCAGTTCTTC. This encodes CGARPPGAYNEQFF.

This clonotype was found a few times. The chain links TRBV5-5 to TRBJ2-7; D remains ambiguous. Germline CDR1 reads SGHKS; CDR2 reads YYEKEE (reference sequence). The CDR3 runs 13 residues. The V gene lost 1 base and the J gene lost 6 bases, with 11 bases spanning the gap. DNA of the CDR3: TGTGCCAGCAGCTTGAATGTTCACGGCGAGCAGTACTTC. It yields the protein CASSLNVHGEQYF.

The chain has TRBV2 and TRBJ1-1; 8 nucleotides line up with TRBD1. CDR3 size: 14 residues. Germline CDR1 and CDR2: SNHLY and FYNNEI. J was trimmed by 1 base and V by 7 bases; bases with no gene match: 5. CDR3: CASNEGTGNTEAFF. CDR3 coding DNA: TGTGCCAGCAACGAAGGGACAGGGAACACTGAAGCTTTCTTT.

This clonotype was detected only a few times. The rearrangement uses TRBV6-6 and TRBJ1-2; 7 bases are a match to TRBD1. The CDR3 is made up of 14 amino acids. Germline V lookup: CDR1 MNHNY, CDR2 SVGAGI (reference sequence). The V and J ends lost 7 bases and 5 bases, in that order; junction bases with no gene match: 10. CDR3: CASTQGGAGYGYTF. The CDR3 nucleotides read TGTGCCAGCACCCAGGGGGGGGCTGGTTATGGCTACACCTTC.

This CDR3 is CASSQGHPAQETQYF. The CDR3 DNA sequence: TGCGCCAGCAGCCAAGGTCACCCGGCCCAAGAGACCCAGTACTTC. The rearrangement joins TRBV4-3 to TRBJ2-5; no clear D gene. The CDR3 extends over 15 amino acids. V was pared by 1 base and J by 1 base, with 10 bases between. The germline CDR1 and CDR2 sequences are LGHNA and YSLEER.

The chain employs TRBV4-1 and TRBJ2-7; TRBD2 might be the D (7 bases). V lost 5 bases to trimming and J lost 2 bases, with 19 bases between them. Germline V gene data show CDR1 as MGHRA and CDR2 as YSYEKL. There are 16 residues in the CDR3. CDR3 protein: CASSSRLTGGAYEQYF. In DNA, the CDR3 is TGCGCCAGCAGCTCAAGACTTACGGGGGGCGCCTACGAGCAGTACTTC.

This clonotype was detected only once. V gene TRBV29-1 combines with J gene TRBJ2-7, with TRBD2 as a possible D gene (6 bases). This CDR3 is 17 amino acids long. Germline V lookup: CDR1 SQVTM, CDR2 ANQGSEA. The V gene lost 6 bases and the J gene lost 12 bases, with 36 bases spanning the gap. The CDR3 region is CSVLVREIGFLTETRYF. The CDR3 coding sequence is TGCAGCGTCCTTGTTCGGGAGATAGGTTTTCTAACGGAGACCCGGTACTTC.

Many counts were recorded for this clonotype. This chain links TRBV7-8 with TRBJ2-7, with TRBD1 identical over 9 bases. The germline gives CDR1 SGHVS, CDR2 FQNEAQ. This CDR3 has 16 residues. Losses at the gene ends were 3 bases for V and 6 bases for J; bases not matched to a gene: 12. Here the CDR3 DNA reads TGTGCCAGCAGCTTGACACCGGGACAGGGAGCCGCCGAGCAGTACTTC. Its translation: CASSLTPGQGAAEQYF.

This sequence joins TRBV27 and TRBJ2-7, with TRBD1 matching over 9 bases. V was pared by 2 bases and J by 4 bases, with 15 bases of the junction left unmatched. CDR3 size: 18 residues. Germline V gene data show CDR1 as MNHEY and CDR2 as SMNVEV (reference sequence). CDR3 sequence: CASSLTAVRRDRAYEQYF. CDR3 sequence (DNA): TGTGCCAGCAGTTTAACGGCCGTCCGCCGGGACAGGGCGTACGAGCAGTACTTC.

The V gene is TRBV7-2, the J gene TRBJ1-5; 7 bases line up with TRBD1. The germline V gene has CDR1 SGHTA and CDR2 FQGNSA. There are 13 residues in the CDR3. V dropped 5 bases and J dropped 6; count of bases not matched to a gene: 4. CDR3 in amino acids: CASSRRGAQPQHF. In DNA, the CDR3 is TGTGCCAGCAGCCGCAGGGGGGCTCAGCCCCAGCATTTT.

This clonotype was seen only a few times. The V and J genes are TRBV2 and TRBJ1-2; 12 nucleotides align to TRBD1. The CDR3 loop spans 15 amino acids. J gave up 7 bases and V 5 bases, and 8 bases lay outside the gene matches. CDR1 is SNHLY and CDR2 is FYNNEI in the germline V gene. The DNA for the CDR3 is TGTGCCAGCAGTCCCGGGACAGGGGGCACCTTTGGCTACACCTTC. Residues: CASSPGTGGTFGYTF.

In this sample, this clonotype turned up a few times. This chain links TRBV18 with TRBJ2-7; 8 bases match TRBD1. The length of the CDR3 is 14 residues. CDR1 and CDR2 from the germline V gene are KGHSH and LQKENI. Losses at the gene ends were 2 bases for V and 3 bases for J; bases not matched to a gene: 3. Here the CDR3 reads CASSPMDRDYEQYF. Written as DNA, the CDR3 is TGTGCCAGCTCACCAATGGACAGGGACTACGAGCAGTACTTC.

The J gene is TRBJ2-7, the V gene TRBV20-1; 11 bases fit TRBD2. Trimming at V came to 0 bases and at J to 7 bases, leaving 14 bases not matched to a gene. CDR3 length: 17 amino acids. CDR1 is DFQATT, CDR2 SNEGSKA, per germline (reference sequence). CDR3: CSARDDLAGGSSNEQYF. DNA for the CDR3: TGCAGTGCTAGAGACGATCTAGCGGGAGGCTCTAGCAATGAGCAGTACTTC.

This clonotype has a handful of counts. The chain is built from TRBV3-1 and TRBJ1-2; D remains ambiguous. V dropped 0 bases and J dropped 3 bases, with 17 bases sitting between them. The germline V gene encodes CDR1 LGHDT and CDR2 YNNKEL (reference sequence). This CDR3 has 17 amino acids. CDR3 coding DNA: TGTGCCAGCAGCCAAGATCGAAGCTTTGGGGTTTACTATGGCTACACCTTC. Translation gives CASSQDRSFGVYYGYTF.

This clonotype was observed once. V usage is TRBV4-1 and J usage is TRBJ2-7, with D maybe TRBD1 (6 bases). Trimming removed 4 bases from V and 7 bases from J, with 23 bases in between. CDR3 length: 16 residues. The V gene's germline CDR1 is MGHRA and CDR2 YSYEKL. The CDR3 DNA follows: TGCGCCAGCAGCCCCGGACCAGGGGCTTCATACAATGAGCAGTACTTC. Translated, it gives CASSPGPGASYNEQYF.

This chain links TRBV27 with TRBJ2-5, with 8 positions matching TRBD1. With V trimmed by 10 bases and J by 3 bases, 4 bases remained unmatched. From germline, CDR1 is MNHEY and CDR2 SMNVEV (reference sequence). The CDR3 has 12 residues. Here the CDR3 reads CATETGEETQYF. The CDR3 DNA reads TGTGCCACCGAGACAGGGGAAGAGACCCAGTACTTC.